What follows describes a single T cell receptor beta chain. Its antigen is unknown. This sample is drawn from a study of cytomegalovirus exposure and HLA in healthy donors. Study results and caveats: Upon later analysis, TCR association rates were observed to vary by HLA locus, being highest for DRB1 and lowest for HLA-C. Using a false discovery rate of 0.05, a later analysis showed that fewer than 20,000 TCR beta sequences were associated with HLA alleles.

PCR primers comprised 60 Vbeta and 13 Jbeta primers. Method: immunoSEQ multiplex PCR; TCRdb's copy keeps in-frame clones and lacks some. Here the sample spans 95,000 to 110,000 clones, over 65% being singletons. Unrecorded immune exposures were likely, despite nominal health at sampling. The CDR3 is 14 amino acids. V dropped 9 bases and J dropped 4 bases, with 18 bases sitting between them. Germline CDR1 is SGHNT and CDR2 is YYREEE (reference sequence). This clonotype was sampled from a woman aged 40 to 50 in good health and CMV-seropositive. The gene calls are TRBV5-4 and TRBJ2-3, with D possibly being TRBD2 (7 bases). The specimen sequenced was PBMCs. As DNA, the CDR3 is TGTGCCACTAGAGGGGTCGGGGGGCCAGATACGCAGTATTTT. Its translation: CATRGVGGPDTQYF.